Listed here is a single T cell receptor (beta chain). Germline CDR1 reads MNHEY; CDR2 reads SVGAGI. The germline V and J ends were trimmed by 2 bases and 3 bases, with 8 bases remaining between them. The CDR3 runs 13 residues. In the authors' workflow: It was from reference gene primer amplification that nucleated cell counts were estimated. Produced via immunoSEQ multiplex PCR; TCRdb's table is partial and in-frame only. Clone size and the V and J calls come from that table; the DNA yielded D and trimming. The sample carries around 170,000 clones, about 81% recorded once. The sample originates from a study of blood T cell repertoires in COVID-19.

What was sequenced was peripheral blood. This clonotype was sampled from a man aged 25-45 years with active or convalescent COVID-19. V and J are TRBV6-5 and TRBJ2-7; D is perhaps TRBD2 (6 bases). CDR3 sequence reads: CASSYRGGYEQYF. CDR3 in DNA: TGTGCCAGCAGTTACAGGGGAGGCTACGAGCAGTACTTC.